This T cell receptor (beta chain) was sequenced for a study of T-cell memory formation after mild COVID-19. This CDR3 is built from 15 residues. With 5 bases clipped from V and 2 bases from J, the junction kept 8 bases outside the gene matches. Germline loops: CDR1 SGHRS, CDR2 YFSETQ. Each CDR3 protein gets one entry after TCRdb re-called the 5' RACE reads with MiXCR. This table has over 350,000 distinct CDR3 sequences, about 16% appearing once. General study results and limits: Balance between CD4 and CD8 was seen in clones contracting day 15 to 85, and a CD4+ lean was seen in later expanders. Some SARS-CoV-2-responding clones were already detected in memory before infection. CD4+ clones that contracted lay mainly in CM and EM; CD8+ ones lay in EMRA. Second-wave clones reaching peak frequency on day 37 lacked confirmed SARS-CoV-2 specificity.

In its sample, this clonotype was seen a few times. What it binds is not known. The clonotype originates from a young man who had mild COVID-19 (a few samples of this study predate the infection). Cell type and time point are not known. The gene calls are TRBV5-1 and TRBJ2-3; TRBD1 matches at 7 bases. The specimen was PBMCs or a T cell subset sorted from them (not recorded which). CDR3: CASRLTGTDTDTQYF. DNA for the CDR3: TGCGCCAGCAGGTTAACCGGGACAGACACAGATACGCAGTATTTT.